This TCR beta chain originates from a study of glioma-infiltrating T cells. Study-wide findings and caveats: Only very few CDR3 sequences appeared in both tissue and blood.

This clonotype was seen repeatedly, ten times or more. Its specificity is unknown. Amplification of TCR alpha and beta CDR3 regions from RNA used iRepertoire nested multiplex PCR. TCRdb re-derived calls from the multiplex PCR reads in MiXCR, one entry per CDR3 protein. Of roughly 350,000 distinct CDR3 sequences listed, roughly two fifths are singletons. The CDR3 covers 12 residues. Germline values: CDR1 MDHEN, CDR2 SYDVKM. Trimming left V 5 bases short and J 11 bases short, with 15 bases between. This chain uses TRBV28 with TRBJ1-2; D perhaps matches TRBD1 (5 bases). Sequenced input: glioma tissue, nonneoplastic brain tissue, or PBMCs (not recorded which). This clonotype originated in a human donor with low-grade glioma or glioblastoma, undergoing nonglioma brain surgery, or in good health (not recorded which). The CDR3 reads CASSGTPVSYTF. CDR3 in DNA: TGTGCCAGCAGTGGGACTCCGGTTAGTTACACCTTC.